These T cell receptor beta chains were read from a single sample in a study of T cell responses to AZD1222 COVID-19 vaccine. The protocol was immunoSEQ multiplex PCR, while the TCRdb copy is restricted to in-frame clones and leaves out a portion. The table includes more than 100,000 clones, 80% to 95% detected once. The sequencing used peripheral blood, collected 28 days after the second AZD1222 dose. These TCRs come from an adult who received the AZD1222 COVID-19 vaccine. CDR3s include the opening cysteine and the closing phenylalanine or tryptophan. Each record gives: V gene, D gene, J gene, clone size, CDR3 protein, CDR3 DNA. A D gene is named only where the DNA matches it firmly. Expanded clones get a size class; other rows say once, few or many, or leave the size out.

TRBV7-2	TRBD2	TRBJ2-3	.	CASSSSGGTDTQYF	TGTGCCAGCAGCTCTAGCGGGGGCACAGATACGCAGTATTTT
TRBV7-9	TRBD2	TRBJ2-3	.	CASSFLAGGFSTDTQYF	TGTGCCAGCAGCTTCCTAGCGGGGGGGTTTAGCACAGATACGCAGTATTTT
TRBV10-3	.	TRBJ2-1	.	CAISDLLSGHTTYNEQFF	TGTGCCATCAGTGATCTTCTTTCGGGACACACCACCTACAATGAGCAGTTCTTC
TRBV5-1	.	TRBJ2-5	once	CASSPSGIRETQYF	TGCGCCAGCAGCCCCTCAGGGATCAGAGAGACCCAGTACTTC
TRBV7-8	.	TRBJ1-4	once	CASSPHGEKLFF	TGTGCCAGCAGCCCCCATGGTGAAAAACTGTTTTTT
TRBV15	.	TRBJ1-6	.	CATSRDKATNSPLHF	TGTGCCACCAGCAGAGATAAGGCGACCAATTCACCCCTCCACTTT
TRBV5-1	.	TRBJ2-2	.	CASSLTGTGELFF	TGCGCCAGCAGCTTGACAGGGACCGGGGAGCTGTTTTTT
TRBV9	.	TRBJ2-2	few	CASSARGNAGELFF	TGTGCCAGCAGCGCCCGTGGGAATGCGGGGGAGCTGTTTTTT
TRBV29-1	TRBD1	TRBJ1-1	.	CSVAQGAGNTEAFF	TGCAGCGTCGCACAGGGGGCGGGGAACACTGAAGCTTTCTTT
TRBV4-1	.	TRBJ1-2	once	CASSQDLQGPGYGYTF	TGCGCCAGCAGCCAAGATCTTCAGGGTCCGGGCTATGGCTACACCTTC
TRBV9	.	TRBJ2-3	once	CASSHPSDGKAPSDTQYF	TGTGCCAGCAGCCATCCCAGCGATGGCAAGGCTCCTTCAGATACGCAGTATTTT
TRBV12-3/TRBV12-4	.	TRBJ1-2	.	CASSLQGGYGYTF	TGTGCCAGCAGTTTACAGGGCGGCTATGGCTACACCTTC
TRBV25-1	.	TRBJ1-2	.	CASSVGTAGYTF	TGTGCCAGCAGTGTAGGGACGGCTGGCTACACCTTC
TRBV27	TRBD2	TRBJ2-2	.	CASSFSLGGSTGELFF	TGTGCCAGCAGTTTCTCCCTGGGAGGGAGCACCGGGGAGCTGTTTTTT
TRBV7-3	TRBD1	TRBJ2-1	.	CASSSLGQAANEQFF	TGTGCCAGCAGCTCCCTTGGACAGGCCGCGAATGAGCAGTTCTTC
TRBV19	TRBD1	TRBJ1-2	.	CASSPGDRGYYGYTF	TGTGCCAGTAGTCCCGGGGACAGGGGGTATTATGGCTACACCTTC
TRBV6-1	.	TRBJ1-5	.	CASSEDSARVHQPQHF	TGTGCCAGCAGTGAAGATTCGGCCAGGGTTCACCAGCCCCAGCATTTT
TRBV6-5	TRBD1	TRBJ1-6	.	CASSYSTGGNSPLHF	TGTGCCAGCAGTTACTCAACAGGGGGAAATTCACCCCTCCACTTT
TRBV7-3	.	TRBJ2-1	.	CASSLSRQTYNEQFF	TGTGCCAGCAGCTTAAGTCGACAGACATACAATGAGCAGTTCTTC
TRBV6-5	.	TRBJ2-7	few	CASSYRLYSYEQYF	TGTGCCAGCAGTTACCGACTTTACTCCTACGAGCAGTACTTC
TRBV18	.	TRBJ1-5	.	CASTIAGAGNQPQHF	TGTGCCAGCACCATCGCGGGGGCAGGGAATCAGCCCCAGCATTTT
TRBV12-3/TRBV12-4	.	TRBJ1-6	once	CASSLGNSPLHF	TGTGCCAGCAGTTTGGGGAATTCACCCCTCCACTTT
TRBV5-6	.	TRBJ2-3	.	CASSWGGTDTQYF	TGTGCCAGCAGCTGGGGCGGCACAGATACGCAGTATTTT
TRBV18	.	TRBJ1-1	once	CASSRWDGSEAFF	TGTGCCAGCTCCCGCTGGGACGGCTCTGAAGCTTTCTTT
TRBV2	.	TRBJ2-5	.	CASTGEGDFQETQYF	TGTGCCAGCACAGGGGAGGGGGACTTCCAAGAGACCCAGTACTTC
TRBV5-1	TRBD1	TRBJ1-2	.	CASSLGTGRNYGYTF	TGCGCCAGCAGCTTGGGGACAGGGCGCAACTATGGCTACACCTTC
TRBV5-1	.	TRBJ2-7	.	CASSVLTGAAYEQYF	TGCGCCAGCAGCGTGCTGACTGGCGCTGCCTACGAGCAGTACTTC
TRBV27	TRBD2	TRBJ2-3	.	CASSLRRGGISDTQYF	TGTGCCAGCAGTTTAAGGCGGGGGGGCATTTCAGATACGCAGTATTTT
TRBV5-1	TRBD2	TRBJ2-3	.	CASSLFPSGSGSTDTQYF	TGCGCCAGCAGCTTGTTCCCTAGCGGGAGCGGGAGTACAGATACGCAGTATTTT
TRBV19	TRBD1	TRBJ1-4	.	CASSKSRGLATNEKLFF	TGTGCCAGTAGTAAATCCAGGGGGCTTGCGACTAATGAAAAACTGTTTTTT
TRBV20-1	TRBD2	TRBJ2-1	.	CSASRLAGAMGNEQFF	TGCAGTGCTAGTAGACTAGCGGGAGCGATGGGCAATGAGCAGTTCTTC
TRBV6-5	.	TRBJ1-2	.	CASRLLGGSNYGYTF	TGTGCCAGCAGGCTCCTTGGCGGAAGTAACTATGGCTACACCTTC
TRBV5-5	.	TRBJ1-2	.	CASSATGLRYGYTF	TGTGCCAGCAGCGCAACGGGCCTGCGCTATGGCTACACCTTC
TRBV9	TRBD1	TRBJ2-6	.	CASSAQGALGANVLTF	TGTGCCAGCAGCGCCCAGGGGGCGCTTGGGGCCAACGTCCTGACTTTC
TRBV7-9	TRBD2	TRBJ2-3	.	CASSLAGTSGSTTDTQYF	TGTGCCAGCAGCCTAGCCGGGACTAGCGGGAGTACGACAGATACGCAGTATTTT
TRBV23-1	.	TRBJ1-5	once	CASSQSKSVYSNQPQHF	TGCGCCAGCAGTCAATCGAAGTCCGTCTATAGCAATCAGCCCCAGCATTTT
TRBV12-5	.	TRBJ1-5	.	CASGTGNQPQHF	TGTGCTAGTGGCACGGGAAATCAGCCCCAGCATTTT
TRBV3-1/TRBV3-2	TRBD2	TRBJ2-3	.	CASSQEGVAGASGGDTQYF	TGTGCCAGCAGCCAAGAGGGAGTAGCGGGGGCGTCGGGTGGAGATACGCAGTATTTT
TRBV5-1	.	TRBJ2-7	.	CASAKQEPSYEQYF	TGCGCCAGCGCCAAGCAGGAACCTTCCTACGAGCAGTACTTC
TRBV29-1	.	TRBJ2-1	.	CSVGVPDGEQFF	TGCAGCGTTGGCGTGCCGGACGGTGAGCAGTTCTTC
TRBV7-9	.	TRBJ1-2	.	CASSFSGVNYGYTF	TGTGCCAGCAGCTTCTCAGGGGTAAACTATGGCTACACCTTC
TRBV19	.	TRBJ1-2	.	CASRMAFWYTF	TGTGCCAGTAGGATGGCGTTCTGGTACACCTTC